These 24 T cell receptor beta chains were sequenced from one sample in a study of T-cell memory formation after mild COVID-19. TCRdb fed the 5' RACE reads into MiXCR, producing one record per CDR3 protein. The table lists approximately 240,000 distinct CDR3 sequences, about a sixth of them singletons. The sample consisted of PBMCs or a T cell subset sorted from them (not recorded which). The receptors here all came from a young man who had mild COVID-19 (a few samples of this study predate the infection). Cell type and time point are not known.

The V and J genes are TRBV4-2 and TRBJ1-4; maybe TRBD1 (5 bases). There are 13 residues in the CDR3. Germline loops: CDR1 LGHNA, CDR2 YNFKEQ. Trimming removed 0 bases from V and 8 bases from J, with 7 bases in between. Here the CDR3 reads CASSQERGEKLFF. CDR3 nucleotide sequence: TGTGCCAGCAGCCAAGAACGGGGCGAAAAACTGTTTTTT.

There are a few counts of this clonotype. The genes are TRBV7-2 and TRBJ1-1; no reliable D call. The CDR3 runs 14 residues. The germline V and J ends were trimmed by 1 base and 2 bases, with 8 bases remaining between them. Germline CDR1 is SGHTA and CDR2 is FQGNSA. CDR3 in amino acids: CASSLGTTNTEAFF. As DNA, the CDR3 is TGTGCCAGCAGCTTAGGCACAACTAACACTGAAGCTTTCTTT.

This clonotype has just a few counts. This chain connects TRBV20-1 to TRBJ1-5, with D unclear. The CDR3 extends over 16 amino acids. Germline V gene lookup returns CDR1 DFQATT and CDR2 SNEGSKA (reference sequence). Trimming stripped 3 bases from V and 0 bases from J, with 15 bases between. CDR3 sequence reads: CSARRSQAYSNQPQHF. Written as DNA, the CDR3 is TGCAGTGCTAGGAGGTCCCAAGCTTATAGCAATCAGCCCCAGCATTTT.

This clonotype was recorded only once. The genes are TRBV7-9 and TRBJ2-3, with 11 bases fitting TRBD2. The CDR3 covers 17 residues. The germline gives CDR1 SEHNR, CDR2 FQNEAQ (reference sequence). J was trimmed by 2 bases and V by 5 bases; bases with no gene match: 9. CDR3 loop: CASSLTSSGGNTDTQYF. Written as DNA, the CDR3 is TGTGCCAGCAGCCTCACTTCTAGCGGGGGGAACACAGATACGCAGTATTTT.

This sequence joins TRBV7-9 and TRBJ2-3; 8 nucleotides line up with TRBD1. The CDR3 has 12 amino acids. V lost 8 bases, J lost 5 bases, and 3 bases stayed unmatched. From germline, CDR1 is SEHNR and CDR2 FQNEAQ (reference sequence). In DNA, the CDR3 is TGTGCCAGCGGACAGGGTGAAGATACGCAGTATTTT. The encoded protein is CASGQGEDTQYF.

This clonotype occurred many times. The chain combines TRBV20-1 with TRBJ1-3; D is undetermined. Germline loops: CDR1 DFQATT, CDR2 SNEGSKA (reference sequence). The CDR3 is 11 residues long. Trimming cost V 1 base and J 14 bases, with 12 bases left between them. The CDR3 loop is CSARGAGFVYF. The CDR3, as DNA: TGCAGTGCTAGAGGAGCCGGATTTGTATATTTT.

The table lists this clonotype with a few counts. The CDR3 sequence: CASSQDGGVEQYF. The CDR3 bases are TGTGCCAGCAGCCAAGACGGGGGGGTCGAGCAGTACTTC. The chain joins TRBV3-1 to TRBJ2-7, with 8 bases that match TRBD2. The germline V gene has CDR1 LGHDT and CDR2 YNNKEL (reference sequence). With 0 bases clipped from V and 6 bases from J, the junction kept 1 base outside the gene matches. This CDR3 contains 13 residues.

This chain uses TRBV11-2 with TRBJ2-3; possible D gene TRBD1, 6 bases. CDR1 SGHAT and CDR2 FQNNGV come from the germline V gene. The CDR3 consists of 12 residues. Trimming removed 8 bases from V and 4 bases from J, with 10 bases in between. The CDR3 reads CASADSADTQYF. CDR3 in DNA: TGTGCCAGCGCGGACAGTGCAGATACGCAGTATTTT.

The chain employs TRBV7-9 and TRBJ1-1; D gene ambiguous. V lost 1 base and J 1 base, leaving 10 bases between the germline ends. There are 15 residues in the CDR3. CDR1 and CDR2 (germline): SEHNR, FQNEAQ (reference sequence). This CDR3 reads CASSLDHQKNTEAFF. Written as DNA, the CDR3 is TGTGCCAGCAGCTTAGATCACCAGAAGAACACTGAAGCTTTCTTT.

This clonotype was counted a few times. This chain uses TRBV7-2 with TRBJ1-5, with D perhaps matching TRBD1 (6 bases). The V end lost 5 bases, the J end lost 7 bases, and 15 bases lay between the germline ends. Germline-derived CDR1 and CDR2 are SGHTA and FQGNSA. The CDR3 has 14 amino acids. Written as DNA, the CDR3 is TGTGCCAGCAGCCAAACAGGGCTCCGACAGCCCCAGCATTTT. Its translation: CASSQTGLRQPQHF.

This clonotype was seen only once. The chain uses TRBV7-9 and TRBJ1-1, with TRBD1 matching 8 bases. Germline values: CDR1 SEHNR, CDR2 FQNEAQ (reference sequence). The CDR3 sequence is 13 residues long. Germline trimming cut 7 bases from V and 1 base from J; bases unmatched to any gene: 2. The CDR3 protein is CASKGTGNTEAFF. CDR3 DNA sequence: TGTGCCAGCAAGGGGACAGGGAACACTGAAGCTTTCTTT.

This sequence joins TRBV24-1 and TRBJ2-3, with D hard to call. Germline V gives CDR1 KGHDR, CDR2 SFDVKD. The CDR3 runs to 15 residues. V lost 3 bases and J lost 5, with 14 bases in between. The CDR3 reads CATSDAREVVDTQYF. The CDR3, as DNA: TGTGCCACCAGTGATGCAAGGGAAGTGGTAGATACGCAGTATTTT.

A few counts support this clonotype. J is TRBJ2-5 and V is TRBV15; 9 nucleotides match TRBD1. V trimming: 7 bases; J trimming: 7 bases; junction bases outside the gene matches: 7. There are 13 residues in the CDR3. Germline CDR1 reads LNHNV; CDR2 reads YYDKDF (reference sequence). This chain's CDR3 is CATTTGGAGTQYF. The DNA of the CDR3 is TGTGCCACCACAACAGGGGGCGCAGGGACCCAGTACTTC.

The chain couples TRBV10-3 to TRBJ1-6, with 9 bases identical to TRBD1. Germline trimming cut 5 bases from V and 9 bases from J; bases unmatched to any gene: 5. The germline gives CDR1 ENHRY, CDR2 SYGVKD. CDR3 size: 14 residues. CDR3 sequence (DNA): TGTGCCATCAGTCTGGACAGGGGCGGTTCACCCCTCCACTTT. Protein sequence: CAISLDRGGSPLHF.

The chain uses TRBV5-1 and TRBJ2-5; D is unclear. CDR1 is SGHRS, CDR2 YFSETQ, per germline. The V gene lost 4 bases and the J gene lost 4 bases, with 14 bases spanning the gap. This CDR3 spans 14 amino acids. CDR3 loop: CASSPEWAIETQYF. CDR3 coding DNA: TGCGCCAGCAGCCCGGAATGGGCAATAGAGACCCAGTACTTC.

V usage is TRBV7-2 and J usage is TRBJ2-3; TRBD2 agrees at 8 bases. The CDR3 consists of 14 residues. Germline V lookup: CDR1 SGHTA, CDR2 FQGNSA. The junction had 2 bases not matched to a gene; V was cut back by 1 base and J by 5 bases. The CDR3 sequence: CASSLVLAGDTQYF. The CDR3 DNA reads as TGTGCCAGCAGCTTAGTCCTAGCGGGAGATACGCAGTATTTT.

This clonotype has just a few counts. The chain employs TRBV7-3 and TRBJ2-1, with TRBD2 matching over 10 bases. V shed 5 bases, J shed 8 bases, and the junction held 18 bases outside the gene matches. The germline V gene encodes CDR1 SGHTA and CDR2 FQGTGA. This CDR3 has 18 amino acids. DNA for the CDR3: TGTGCCAGCAGCCCAAAACTGGCTAGCGGGGGCATAGTAGATGAGCAGTTCTTC. Translated, it gives CASSPKLASGGIVDEQFF. Full variable domain (rest looked up from reference TRBV7-3 and TRBJ2-1): GAGVSQTPSNKVTEKGKYVELRCDPISGHTALYWYRQSLGQGPEFLIYFQGTGAADDSGLPNDRFFAVRPEGSVSTLKIQRTERGDSAVYLCASSPKLASGGIVDEQFFGPGTRLTVL.

The CDR3 sequence: CASSFLGGGEIETQYF. For the CDR3, the DNA is TGTGCCAGCAGCTTCCTAGGGGGGGGCGAGATAGAGACCCAGTACTTC. The gene calls are TRBV7-3 and TRBJ2-5, with D possibly matching TRBD2 (7 bases). The germline V gene encodes CDR1 SGHTA and CDR2 FQGTGA. V gave up 3 bases and J gave up 4 bases, with 18 bases separating them. The CDR3 extends over 16 amino acids.

The table lists this clonotype with many counts. This chain connects TRBV7-9 to TRBJ2-1, with 16 bases lining up with TRBD2. V dropped 5 bases and J dropped 7; count of bases not matched to a gene: 5. The CDR3 runs to 16 residues. Germline lookup yields CDR1 SEHNR and CDR2 FQNEAQ (reference sequence). CDR3 sequence reads: CASSSRGLAGGNEQFF. CDR3 in DNA: TGTGCCAGCAGCAGCCGGGGACTAGCGGGGGGGAATGAGCAGTTCTTC.

This rearrangement joins TRBV7-9 to TRBJ1-1, with D uncertain. The V end lost 4 bases, the J end lost 6 bases, and 18 bases lay between the germline ends. Germline values: CDR1 SEHNR, CDR2 FQNEAQ (reference sequence). This CDR3 is 15 amino acids long. The CDR3 DNA reads as TGTGCCAGCAGCTCCCCCGTTAGGCTTAGGGCTGAAGCTTTCTTT. This sequence encodes CASSSPVRLRAEAFF.

This clonotype appeared a few times. The chain combines TRBV29-1 with TRBJ2-7; 7 bases align to TRBD1. V shed 7 bases, J shed 5 bases, and the junction held 8 bases outside the gene matches. The CDR3 spans 12 residues. The V gene's germline CDR1 is SQVTM and CDR2 ANQGSEA. The CDR3: CSARTGGHEQYV. As DNA, the CDR3 is TGCAGCGCAAGGACAGGTGGCCACGAGCAGTACGTC.

The CDR3 protein is CASSSRASGGGETQYF. CDR3 bases: TGTGCCAGCAGCTCGAGGGCTAGCGGGGGCGGAGAGACCCAGTACTTC. The chain carries TRBV7-3 and TRBJ2-5, with 10 bases fitting TRBD2. The junction had 9 bases not matched to a gene; V was cut back by 4 bases and J by 4 bases. Germline lookup yields CDR1 SGHTA and CDR2 FQGTGA. CDR3 length: 16 amino acids.

This rearrangement joins TRBV7-2 to TRBJ2-2; D unclear. There are 13 residues in the CDR3. Deletions cut 3 bases from V and 6 bases from J, with 8 bases between. CDR1 SGHTA and CDR2 FQGNSA come from the germline V gene. The CDR3 region is CASSLSRPGELFF. CDR3 nucleotides: TGTGCCAGCAGCTTGAGCAGGCCCGGGGAGCTGTTTTTT.

The rearrangement joins TRBV24-1 to TRBJ2-5; 8 nucleotides align to TRBD1. Germline-derived CDR1 and CDR2 are KGHDR and SFDVKD. With V trimmed by 0 bases and J by 2 bases, 10 bases remained unmatched. The CDR3 has 18 amino acids. The CDR3 sequence is CATSDLPGTGDYQETQYF. CDR3 nucleotide sequence: TGTGCCACCAGTGATTTGCCGGGGACAGGAGACTATCAAGAGACCCAGTACTTC.